The 20 T cell receptor beta chains reported below all come from one sample, sequenced in a study of blood T cell repertoires in COVID-19. Assay used: immunoSEQ multiplex PCR; TCRdb lists only in-frame clones, some missing. The sample has hundreds of thousands of clones; 65% to 90% are singletons. The sequenced sample consisted of PBMCs or T cells enriched from blood (not recorded which). All receptors come from a woman in her thirties or forties with acute COVID-19.

The chain has TRBV5-8 and TRBJ2-1; D might be TRBD2 (5 bases). Germline V lookup: CDR1 SGHTS, CDR2 YDEGEE. V was clipped by 4 bases and J by 0 bases, with 17 bases between them. CDR3 length: 17 residues. CDR3 coding DNA: TGTGCCAGCAGCCGCAGTCTAGCTCCGAGCTCCTACAATGAGCAGTTCTTC. It translates to CASSRSLAPSSYNEQFF. The full variable domain, with the rest looked up from reference TRBV5-8 and TRBJ2-1, is EAGVTQSPTHLIKTRGQQATLRCSPISGHTSVYWYQQALGLGLQFLLWYDEGEERNRGNFPPRFSGRQFPNYSSELNVNALELEDSALYLCASSRSLAPSSYNEQFFGPGTRLTVL.

Comments on this clone: This specimen includes other DNA sequences encoding the same CDR3. The genes are TRBV3-1 (or the pseudogene TRBV3-2) and TRBJ2-7; D is uncertain. This CDR3 contains 11 residues. V lost 3 bases, J lost 4 bases, and 4 bases lay in between. The germline V gene encodes CDR1 LGHDT and CDR2 YNNKEL (reference sequence). This chain's CDR3 is CASSQSYEQYF. The CDR3 DNA reads as TGTGCCAGCAGCCAGTCGTACGAGCAGTACTTC.

As concerns this clone: In the same sample, other DNA sequences code for this CDR3. As DNA, the CDR3 is TGTGCCAGCAGCTTTGGACAGGTGAACACTGAAGCTTTCTTT. Amino acids: CASSFGQVNTEAFF. The chain couples TRBV7-9 to TRBJ1-1, with 7 bases lining up with TRBD1. Losses at the gene ends were 3 bases for V and 0 bases for J; bases not matched to a gene: 1. CDR1 and CDR2 (germline): SEHNR, FQNEAQ (reference sequence). CDR3 length equals 14 residues.

This rearrangement joins TRBV2 to TRBJ1-2; a possible D gene is TRBD1 (5 bases). The CDR3 is made up of 13 amino acids. V gave up 5 bases and J gave up 10 bases, with 17 bases separating them. CDR1 and CDR2 from the germline V gene are SNHLY and FYNNEI. Written as DNA, the CDR3 is TGTGCCAGCAGTCGCCAGGGCGTGGAATTCTACACCTTC. This gives the protein CASSRQGVEFYTF.

The rearrangement links TRBV27 to TRBJ2-1; weak D call: TRBD1 (7 bases). Trimming shortened V by 8 bases and J by 4 bases, and 18 bases separated the two germline ends. The CDR3 runs to 15 residues. The germline CDR1 and CDR2 sequences are MNHEY and SMNVEV (reference sequence). CDR3 DNA sequence: TGTGCCAGCTGCCGCGGGACAGCTGAATACAATGAGCAGTTCTTC. Its translation: CASCRGTAEYNEQFF.

This clone was seen a single time. The chain uses TRBV4-3 and TRBJ2-7; TRBD2 matches 9 bases. This CDR3 is built from 15 residues. Germline lookup yields CDR1 LGHNA and CDR2 YSLEER. The trim removed 0 bases at V and 3 bases at J, leaving 3 bases unmatched. This CDR3 reads CASSQDQRGDYEQYF. The CDR3 bases are TGCGCCAGCAGCCAAGATCAGCGGGGGGACTACGAGCAGTACTTC.

The rearrangement links TRBV15 to TRBJ2-5, with D possibly TRBD1 on 6 matching bases. Per the germline V gene, CDR1 is LNHNV and CDR2 is YYDKDF (reference sequence). The CDR3 has 16 residues. With 0 bases removed from V and 7 bases from J, the gap between germline ends came to 18 bases. The CDR3 coding sequence is TGTGCCACCAGCAGAGAAGGGGGAGTGGGGAAAGGGACCCAGTACTTC. It translates to CATSREGGVGKGTQYF.

The chain is built from TRBV24-1 and TRBJ2-7; 9 nucleotides match TRBD1. Germline V CDR1 and CDR2: KGHDR, SFDVKD. The V and J ends lost 4 bases and 5 bases, in that order; junction bases with no gene match: 11. The CDR3 runs to 16 residues. CDR3 sequence (DNA): TGTGCCACCAGTGACGCCCCGGGACAGGGTACCCACGAGCAGTACTTC. Amino acid sequence: CATSDAPGQGTHEQYF.

V is TRBV4-3 and J is TRBJ2-3; D might be TRBD2 (5 bases). Deletions cut 4 bases from V and 6 bases from J, with 5 bases between. The length of the CDR3 is 11 residues. Germline V gives CDR1 LGHNA, CDR2 YSLEER. CDR3 residues: CASSRGDTQYF. Written as DNA, the CDR3 is TGCGCCAGCAGCCGAGGGGATACGCAGTATTTT.

The chain is built from TRBV2 and TRBJ2-1, with 7 bases that match TRBD2. Germline CDR1 is SNHLY and CDR2 is FYNNEI. V was clipped by 7 bases and J by 7 bases; unmatched bases: 13. CDR3 length: 15 residues. The CDR3 DNA reads as TGTGCCAGCATACTCCAGGCTAGCGGAGCGAATGAGCAGTTCTTC. Translation: CASILQASGANEQFF.

This chain joins TRBV28 and TRBJ1-2; TRBD1 agrees at 9 bases. The CDR3 length is 13 residues. Germline V CDR1 and CDR2: MDHEN, SYDVKM. Losses at the gene ends were 6 bases for V and 3 bases for J; bases not matched to a gene: 2. CDR3 sequence (DNA): TGTGCCAGCAGACGGGACAGGGACTATGGCTACACCTTC. Translation gives CASRRDRDYGYTF.

This clone occurred a few times. The chain recombines TRBV28 with TRBJ2-7; 10 positions match TRBD1. The CDR3 sequence is 16 residues long. Germline assignment: CDR1 MDHEN and CDR2 SYDVKM. V dropped 3 bases and J dropped 7; count of bases not matched to a gene: 12. CDR3 sequence reads: CASSFNPGQGRREQYF. The CDR3 bases are TGTGCCAGCAGTTTCAACCCGGGACAGGGGCGTCGGGAGCAGTACTTC.

The chain is built from TRBV7-8 and TRBJ1-5, with 9 bases aligning to TRBD1. V lost 1 base, J lost 7 bases, and 5 bases stayed unmatched. Germline V CDR1 and CDR2: SGHVS, FQNEAQ. This CDR3 spans 15 amino acids. Here the CDR3 reads CASSLGETGGQPQHF. The CDR3 nucleotides read TGTGCCAGCAGCTTAGGGGAGACAGGGGGACAGCCCCAGCATTTT.

The J gene is TRBJ2-1, the V gene TRBV5-4; TRBD1 matches 9 bases. Germline CDR1 is SGHNT and CDR2 is YYREEE (reference sequence). After removal of 7 bases from V and 0 bases from J, the junction contained 11 bases not matched to a gene. This CDR3 contains 17 residues. The CDR3 spells CASQTGGSFSSYNEQFF. The DNA of the CDR3 is TGTGCCAGCCAAACAGGGGGCTCCTTCAGCTCCTACAATGAGCAGTTCTTC.

This chain uses TRBV28 with TRBJ2-2; 7 bases agree with TRBD1. The CDR3 totals 16 residues. V was pared by 4 bases and J by 2 bases, with 7 bases of the junction left unmatched. Germline-derived CDR1 and CDR2 are MDHEN and SYDVKM. CDR3 nucleotide sequence: TGTGCCAGCAGTTCCGCCGGGACAGTTAACACCGGGGAGCTGTTTTTT. Translated: CASSSAGTVNTGELFF.

This chain uses TRBV6-2 or TRBV6-3 with TRBJ2-4; the match to TRBD2 covers 11 bases. The V and J ends lost 5 bases and 1 base, in that order; junction bases with no gene match: 4. The CDR3 consists of 16 residues. The germline V gene encodes CDR1 MNHEY and CDR2 SVGEGT. The chain's CDR3 is CASSPTSGAAKNIQYF. CDR3 coding DNA: TGTGCCAGCAGTCCGACTAGCGGGGCGGCCAAAAACATTCAGTACTTC.

This chain uses TRBV6-5 with TRBJ2-3, with D perhaps matching TRBD2 (6 bases). Germline loops: CDR1 MNHEY, CDR2 SVGAGI. Trimming removed 4 bases at V and 1 base at J, with 12 bases between. This CDR3 contains 15 residues. Written as DNA, the CDR3 is TGTGCCAGCAGTTCCTTGGGGGAGGGCACAGATACGCAGTATTTT. Translating gives CASSSLGEGTDTQYF.

The gene calls are TRBV7-9 and TRBJ2-7, with D tentatively TRBD2 (6 bases). Germline CDR1 reads SEHNR; CDR2 reads FQNEAQ (reference sequence). The CDR3 is 13 residues long. The V end was cut by 7 bases, the J end by 4 bases, with 14 bases between. CDR3 in DNA: TGTGCCAGCATGTCGGTTCGGGGGTACGAGCAGTACTTC. Translated, it gives CASMSVRGYEQYF.

The CDR3 DNA is TGTGCTAGTGGTTTGGCAATCTACGAGCAGTACTTC. Encoded protein: CASGLAIYEQYF. This chain joins TRBV12-5 and TRBJ2-7; D gene ambiguous. The length of the CDR3 is 12 residues. V was shortened by 1 base and J by 3 bases, with 4 bases between the two germline ends. CDR1 is LGHNT, CDR2 FRNRAP, per germline. Variable domain in full (rest from reference TRBV12-5 and TRBJ2-7): DARVTQTPRHKVTEMGQEVTMRCQPILGHNTVFWYRQTMMQGLELLAYFRNRAPLDDSGMPKDRFSAEMPDATLATLKIQPSEPRDSAVYFCASGLAIYEQYFGPGTRLTVT.

The V gene is TRBV14, the J gene TRBJ2-7, with D uncertain. V was trimmed by 2 bases and J by 0 bases, leaving 8 bases between them. The CDR3 has 14 amino acids. Germline V lookup: CDR1 SGHDN, CDR2 FVKESK. This chain's CDR3 is CASSQRDTSYEQYF. In DNA, the CDR3 is TGTGCCAGCAGCCAAAGAGACACCTCCTACGAGCAGTACTTC.